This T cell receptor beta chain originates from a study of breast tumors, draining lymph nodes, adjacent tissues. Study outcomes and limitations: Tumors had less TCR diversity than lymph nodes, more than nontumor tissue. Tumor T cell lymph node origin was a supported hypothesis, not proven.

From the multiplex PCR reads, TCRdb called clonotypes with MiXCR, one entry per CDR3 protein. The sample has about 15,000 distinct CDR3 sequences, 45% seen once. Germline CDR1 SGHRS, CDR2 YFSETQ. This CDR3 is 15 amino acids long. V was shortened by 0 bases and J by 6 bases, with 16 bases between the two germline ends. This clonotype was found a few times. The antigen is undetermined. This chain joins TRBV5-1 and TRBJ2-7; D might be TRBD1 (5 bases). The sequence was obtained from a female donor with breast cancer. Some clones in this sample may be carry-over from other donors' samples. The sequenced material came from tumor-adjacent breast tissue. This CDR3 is CASSLGWGQLSEQYF. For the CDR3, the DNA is TGCGCCAGCAGCTTGGGTTGGGGCCAGCTTTCCGAGCAGTACTTC. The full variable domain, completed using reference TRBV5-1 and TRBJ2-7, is KAGVTQTPRYLIKTRGQQVTLSCSPISGHRSVSWYQQTPGQGLQFLFEYFSETQRNKGNFPGRFSGRQFSNSRSEMNVSTLELGDSALYLCASSLGWGQLSEQYFGPGTRLTVT.